This is a list of T cell receptor beta chains from one sample in a study of blood T cell repertoires in COVID-19. Only in-frame clones appear in the TCRdb table, and some are missing; sequencing was by immunoSEQ multiplex PCR. Among 130,000 or so clones listed, about four fifths were seen once. Sample: peripheral blood. The receptor source for this set is a woman aged 60-75 years with acute or convalescent COVID-19. Both conserved end residues are part of each CDR3. The D gene is left open where the match is weak. The size entry is marked missing in some rows and otherwise reads once, few, many or a size class.

j_gene: TRBJ1-1; abundance: NA; d_gene: NA; v_gene: TRBV7-9; CDR3nt: TGTGCCAGCAGCTTAAGAGAGAACACTGAAGCTTTCTTT; CDR3aa: CASSLRENTEAFF
j_gene: TRBJ1-1; abundance: few; d_gene: NA; v_gene: TRBV19; CDR3nt: TGTGCCAGTAGTTCTGAACAGTTGAACACTGAAGCTTTCTTT; CDR3aa: CASSSEQLNTEAFF
j_gene: TRBJ2-1; abundance: NA; d_gene: TRBD1; v_gene: TRBV6-2/TRBV6-3; CDR3nt: TGTGCCAGCAGTTATCAGGGGGCTACTGAGCAGTTCTTC; CDR3aa: CASSYQGATEQFF
j_gene: TRBJ2-3; abundance: once; d_gene: TRBD2; v_gene: TRBV10-1; CDR3nt: TGCGCCAGCAGCCTAGCGGTCACAGATACGCAGTATTTT; CDR3aa: CASSLAVTDTQYF
j_gene: TRBJ1-5; abundance: NA; d_gene: NA; v_gene: TRBV5-8; CDR3nt: TGTGCCAGCAGCCTACGGACGGGGGAGGGGCAGCCCCAGCATTTT; CDR3aa: CASSLRTGEGQPQHF
j_gene: TRBJ2-2; abundance: few; d_gene: TRBD1; v_gene: TRBV29-1; CDR3nt: TGCAGCGGGAGACAGGGGGCTGGGGAGCTGTTTTTT; CDR3aa: CSGRQGAGELFF
j_gene: TRBJ1-1; abundance: NA; d_gene: TRBD1; v_gene: TRBV7-2; CDR3nt: TGTGCCAGCAGCTTCCGGAGGGACAGTAAAGCTTTCTTT; CDR3aa: CASSFRRDSKAFF
j_gene: TRBJ1-2; abundance: NA; d_gene: NA; v_gene: TRBV3-1/TRBV3-2; CDR3nt: TGTGCCAGCAGCCAAGGTTCAGTCGCAGCGAGCGGCTACACCTTC; CDR3aa: CASSQGSVAASGYTF
j_gene: TRBJ2-5; abundance: NA; d_gene: NA; v_gene: TRBV5-1; CDR3nt: TGCGCCAGCAGCTTGAGTCAGGGTGGAGAGACCCAGTACTTC; CDR3aa: CASSLSQGGETQYF
j_gene: TRBJ1-2; abundance: NA; d_gene: TRBD1; v_gene: TRBV11-2; CDR3nt: TGTGCCAGCAGCTTCGGACAGGGAGGGAAGGGCTACACCTTC; CDR3aa: CASSFGQGGKGYTF
j_gene: TRBJ2-7; abundance: NA; d_gene: NA; v_gene: TRBV25-1; CDR3nt: TGTGCCAGCAGTGATTATAGGACGCCAGCGGACTCCTACGAGCAGTACTTC; CDR3aa: CASSDYRTPADSYEQYF
j_gene: TRBJ1-1; abundance: NA; d_gene: NA; v_gene: TRBV2; CDR3nt: TGTGCCAGCAGGTTACAGGGAGTTGGGACTGAAGCTTTCTTT; CDR3aa: CASRLQGVGTEAFF
j_gene: TRBJ1-6; abundance: NA; d_gene: TRBD1; v_gene: TRBV5-6; CDR3nt: TGTGCCAGCAGCTGGGGACAGGGAAGTCATTCACCCCTCCACTTT; CDR3aa: CASSWGQGSHSPLHF
j_gene: TRBJ2-2; abundance: few; d_gene: TRBD1; v_gene: TRBV18; CDR3nt: TGTGCCAGCTCACCATCATCGAAGACAGGGACCGGGGAGCTGTTTTTT; CDR3aa: CASSPSSKTGTGELFF
j_gene: TRBJ1-1; abundance: once; d_gene: NA; v_gene: TRBV19; CDR3nt: TGTGCCAGTAGTCGCCTCTACTTACAGAAGATGAACACTGAAGCTTTCTTT; CDR3aa: CASSRLYLQKMNTEAFF
j_gene: TRBJ1-1; abundance: NA; d_gene: NA; v_gene: TRBV4-2; CDR3nt: TGTGCCAGCAGCACAGGAATGGACAGTGAAGCTTTCTTT; CDR3aa: CASSTGMDSEAFF
j_gene: TRBJ2-1; abundance: NA; d_gene: TRBD2; v_gene: TRBV11-2; CDR3nt: TGTGCCAGCAGCTCGACTAGCGGGGGGGCCATTGAGCAGTTCTTC; CDR3aa: CASSSTSGGAIEQFF
j_gene: TRBJ1-3; abundance: NA; d_gene: TRBD1; v_gene: TRBV7-8; CDR3nt: TGTGCCAGCAGCTTAGCGGTGACAGGGTTGTATTTT; CDR3aa: CASSLAVTGLYF
j_gene: TRBJ1-1; abundance: NA; d_gene: NA; v_gene: TRBV7-2; CDR3nt: TGTGCCAGCAGATCGGCGGTGAACACTGAAGCTTTCTTT; CDR3aa: CASRSAVNTEAFF
j_gene: TRBJ2-5; abundance: once; d_gene: NA; v_gene: TRBV7-3; CDR3nt: TGTGCCAGCAGCTTAACGGCGGGGTGGTTAGAGACCCAGTACTTC; CDR3aa: CASSLTAGWLETQYF
j_gene: TRBJ1-1; abundance: NA; d_gene: NA; v_gene: TRBV7-8; CDR3nt: TGTGCCAGCAGCGCTAGACAGGCGGGGAACACTGAAGCTTTCTTT; CDR3aa: CASSARQAGNTEAFF
j_gene: TRBJ1-5; abundance: NA; d_gene: NA; v_gene: TRBV6-5; CDR3nt: TGTGCCAGCAGCCCCGGGAGTTTGTTAAATCAGCCCCAGCATTTT; CDR3aa: CASSPGSLLNQPQHF
j_gene: TRBJ1-2; abundance: NA; d_gene: NA; v_gene: TRBV18; CDR3nt: TGTGCCAGCTCATCTTCGACAGGATCTTATGGCTACACCTTC; CDR3aa: CASSSSTGSYGYTF
j_gene: TRBJ2-5; abundance: NA; d_gene: NA; v_gene: TRBV27; CDR3nt: TGTGCCAGCAGGAGACCGGGGTTAGAGACCCAGTACTTC; CDR3aa: CASRRPGLETQYF
j_gene: TRBJ1-1; abundance: NA; d_gene: TRBD1; v_gene: TRBV3-1/TRBV3-2; CDR3nt: TGTGCCAGCAGCTCCGGGACAGGGACCTCAGAGACTGAAGCTTTCTTT; CDR3aa: CASSSGTGTSETEAFF
j_gene: TRBJ1-1; abundance: NA; d_gene: NA; v_gene: TRBV11-3; CDR3nt: TGTGCCAGCAGCGCCCGGGGTGGGGTCGGTCTAGCTTTCTTT; CDR3aa: CASSARGGVGLAFF
j_gene: TRBJ1-3; abundance: NA; d_gene: NA; v_gene: TRBV6-5; CDR3nt: TGTGCCAGCGAGGGCCGACTATCCTCTGGAAACACCATATATTTT; CDR3aa: CASEGRLSSGNTIYF
j_gene: TRBJ1-6; abundance: NA; d_gene: NA; v_gene: TRBV24-1; CDR3nt: TGTGCCACCAGTGATGCGTCCTATAATTCACCCCTCCACTTT; CDR3aa: CATSDASYNSPLHF
j_gene: TRBJ1-1; abundance: NA; d_gene: NA; v_gene: TRBV19; CDR3nt: TGTGCCAGCACAGGGAGGGTAGGTACTGAAGCTTTCTTT; CDR3aa: CASTGRVGTEAFF
j_gene: TRBJ2-7; abundance: once; d_gene: TRBD1; v_gene: TRBV18; CDR3nt: TGTGCCAGCTCAATCCTCGGGACAGGGGAGGCCGAGCAGTACTTC; CDR3aa: CASSILGTGEAEQYF
j_gene: TRBJ1-2; abundance: NA; d_gene: NA; v_gene: TRBV3-1/TRBV3-2; CDR3nt: TGTGCCAGCAGCCAGGAGGGGACGGTGGGTGGCTACACCTTC; CDR3aa: CASSQEGTVGGYTF
j_gene: TRBJ2-6; abundance: NA; d_gene: NA; v_gene: TRBV5-4; CDR3nt: TGTGCCAGCAGCTTATTGGGCCACCGGGGGTCCGGGGCCAACGTCCTGACTTTC; CDR3aa: CASSLLGHRGSGANVLTF
j_gene: TRBJ1-5; abundance: NA; d_gene: NA; v_gene: TRBV20-1; CDR3nt: TGCAGTGCTAGTAGGACAGTAAACAATCAGCCCCAGCATTTT; CDR3aa: CSASRTVNNQPQHF
j_gene: TRBJ2-3; abundance: NA; d_gene: NA; v_gene: TRBV11-3; CDR3nt: TGTGCCAGCAGCTTAGGGGGCGGTGGCACAGATACGCAGTATTTT; CDR3aa: CASSLGGGGTDTQYF
j_gene: TRBJ1-5; abundance: few; d_gene: NA; v_gene: TRBV19; CDR3nt: TGTGCCAGTAGTCGGGGGGGCCCCGTGCAGCCCCAGCATTTT; CDR3aa: CASSRGGPVQPQHF
j_gene: TRBJ2-5; abundance: NA; d_gene: TRBD1; v_gene: TRBV12-3/TRBV12-4; CDR3nt: TGTGCCAGCAGTCTTACAGGGGTGGAGACCCAGTACTTC; CDR3aa: CASSLTGVETQYF
j_gene: TRBJ2-7; abundance: NA; d_gene: NA; v_gene: TRBV10-3; CDR3nt: TGTGCCATCAGTGATGCCAGGGTTTACGAGCAGTACTTC; CDR3aa: CAISDARVYEQYF
j_gene: TRBJ2-5; abundance: NA; d_gene: TRBD1; v_gene: TRBV28; CDR3nt: TGTGCCAGCAGTACCCGGACAGGGGTTAGGGAGACCCAGTACTTC; CDR3aa: CASSTRTGVRETQYF
j_gene: TRBJ2-7; abundance: NA; d_gene: NA; v_gene: TRBV25-1; CDR3nt: TGTGCCAGCAGTGCTGACAGCGTACCGTACGAGCAGTACTTC; CDR3aa: CASSADSVPYEQYF
j_gene: TRBJ1-1; abundance: NA; d_gene: TRBD1; v_gene: TRBV6-5; CDR3nt: TGTGCCAGCAGTTTACGGACAGGGAACACTGAAGCTTTCTTT; CDR3aa: CASSLRTGNTEAFF
j_gene: TRBJ1-2; abundance: NA; d_gene: NA; v_gene: TRBV12-3/TRBV12-4; CDR3nt: TGTGCCAGCAGCTCCCGCATCCAGGATGGCTACACCTTC; CDR3aa: CASSSRIQDGYTF
j_gene: TRBJ2-2; abundance: NA; d_gene: TRBD2; v_gene: TRBV27; CDR3nt: TGTGCCAGCAGTTTATTACTAGCGGGGGCTCCCGGGGAGCTGTTTTTT; CDR3aa: CASSLLLAGAPGELFF
j_gene: TRBJ2-7; abundance: NA; d_gene: NA; v_gene: TRBV28; CDR3nt: TGTGCCAGCCAAACGGGGGCCTACGAGCAGTACTTC; CDR3aa: CASQTGAYEQYF
j_gene: TRBJ2-1; abundance: NA; d_gene: TRBD1; v_gene: TRBV5-1; CDR3nt: TGCGCCAGCAGCGAACAGGGGGCACCCCCCAATGAGCAGTTCTTC; CDR3aa: CASSEQGAPPNEQFF
j_gene: TRBJ1-4; abundance: few; d_gene: NA; v_gene: TRBV19; CDR3nt: TGTGCCAGTAGTGCCCAAACAGGGCAGGGAGAAAAACTGTTTTTT; CDR3aa: CASSAQTGQGEKLFF
j_gene: TRBJ1-5; abundance: NA; d_gene: TRBD1; v_gene: TRBV18; CDR3nt: TGTGCCAGCTCACCGGGACAGGGCCATCAGCCCCAGCATTTT; CDR3aa: CASSPGQGHQPQHF
j_gene: TRBJ1-5; abundance: NA; d_gene: NA; v_gene: TRBV10-1; CDR3nt: TGCGCCCCCCGGTACAGGGATTGGCCCTCACTCAATCAGCCCCAGCATTTT; CDR3aa: CAPRYRDWPSLNQPQHF
j_gene: TRBJ2-7; abundance: NA; d_gene: TRBD1; v_gene: TRBV5-6; CDR3nt: TGTGCCAGCATCGAGACAGGGGCCTCCTACGAGCAGTACTTC; CDR3aa: CASIETGASYEQYF
j_gene: TRBJ1-2; abundance: few; d_gene: TRBD1; v_gene: TRBV5-4; CDR3nt: TGTGCCAGCAGCTTTGTTGGGACAGGCCCCTACACCTTC; CDR3aa: CASSFVGTGPYTF
j_gene: TRBJ1-5; abundance: NA; d_gene: NA; v_gene: TRBV27; CDR3nt: TGTGCCAGCAGTTTAGACAGCCCGAATCAGCCCCAGCATTTT; CDR3aa: CASSLDSPNQPQHF
j_gene: TRBJ2-7; abundance: NA; d_gene: TRBD1; v_gene: TRBV6-5; CDR3nt: TGTGCCAGCAGTTTAGGACAGGGTTCCGAGCAGTACTTC; CDR3aa: CASSLGQGSEQYF
j_gene: TRBJ2-7; abundance: NA; d_gene: TRBD2; v_gene: TRBV3-1/TRBV3-2; CDR3nt: TGTGCCAGCAGCCAAGAATTACTAGCGGGGGACGAGCAGTACTTC; CDR3aa: CASSQELLAGDEQYF
j_gene: TRBJ2-3; abundance: NA; d_gene: NA; v_gene: TRBV4-2; CDR3nt: TGTGCCAGCAGCCAAGAAATCGCAGATACGCAGTATTTT; CDR3aa: CASSQEIADTQYF
j_gene: TRBJ2-1; abundance: NA; d_gene: NA; v_gene: TRBV11-3; CDR3nt: TGTGCCAGCAGCCCGGGGAGGAACAATGAGCAGTTCTTC; CDR3aa: CASSPGRNNEQFF
j_gene: TRBJ1-1; abundance: NA; d_gene: NA; v_gene: TRBV29-1; CDR3nt: TGCAGCATGGGGGACTCCAACACTGAAGCTTTCTTT; CDR3aa: CSMGDSNTEAFF